A selection of T cell receptor beta chains follows, all from one sample in a study of memory CD4+ T cells and cytomegalovirus serostatus. Some clones are missing from TCRdb's copy, which holds only in-frame ones; the method was immunoSEQ multiplex PCR. The table records approximately 51,000 clones, approximately 74% of them present only once. Material for sequencing was memory CD4+ T cells from blood. Source of these receptors: an adult in good health and CMV-seropositive. CDR3s include the opening cysteine and the closing phenylalanine or tryptophan. The order of the fields is D gene, clone size, V gene, J gene, CDR3 DNA, CDR3 protein. A D gene is named only where the DNA matches it firmly. Clone size appears in some rows only: once, few, many, or a class for an expanded clone.

>TRBD1|once|TRBV2|TRBJ2-7
TGTGCCAGCAGTTCCGGGACAGGTTCCTACGAGCAGTACTTC
CASSSGTGSYEQYF
>.|once|TRBV2|TRBJ1-2
TGTGCCAGCACCGAAGAGAGGGAGAACTATGGCTACACCTTC
CASTEERENYGYTF
>.|.|TRBV5-1|TRBJ1-4
TGCGCCAGCAGCTTGGCTGGGTCAGGGAGTGAAAAACTGTTTTTT
CASSLAGSGSEKLFF
>.|.|TRBV5-8|TRBJ2-7
TGTGCCAGCAGCGCAGACAGCTACGAGCAGTACTTC
CASSADSYEQYF
>.|.|TRBV11-2|TRBJ2-7
TGTGCCAGCAGCCAGATTTACGACAGCTACGAGCAGTACTTC
CASSQIYDSYEQYF
>TRBD1|.|TRBV6-1|TRBJ1-6
TGTGCCAGCAGTAAAGACAGGGAGAGATTGAGGAATTCACCCCTCCACTTT
CASSKDRERLRNSPLHF
>.|.|TRBV10-1|TRBJ2-3
TGCGCCAGCAGTGAGTCAAGAGATACGCAGTATTTT
CASSESRDTQYF
>.|.|TRBV5-1|TRBJ1-5
TGCGCCAGCCGTCAGACTATAAATCAGCCCCAGCATTTT
CASRQTINQPQHF
>TRBD2|.|TRBV4-2|TRBJ2-5
TGTGCCAGCAGCCAAGAGCGGGGGGGCGGGACCCAGTACTTC
CASSQERGGGTQYF
>.|.|TRBV4-3|TRBJ1-3
TGCGCCAGCAGCCAAGATGCAGGGGCCAACTCTGGAAACACCATATATTTT
CASSQDAGANSGNTIYF
>TRBD2|.|TRBV2|TRBJ2-1
TGTGCCAGCAGTCCCCTAGCGGGGAATGAGCAGTTCTTC
CASSPLAGNEQFF
>.|.|TRBV7-2|TRBJ2-5
TGTGCCAGCAGCTTAGCTAGCGGAGAAGAGACCCAGTACTTC
CASSLASGEETQYF
>.|few|TRBV14|TRBJ2-7
TGTGCCAGCAGCCCCCTCGGGACCGTTTACTACGAGCAGTACTTC
CASSPLGTVYYEQYF
>.|.|TRBV7-8|TRBJ2-3
TGTGCCAGCAGCTTTTCTAGCTCAGATACGCAGTATTTT
CASSFSSSDTQYF
>.|.|TRBV7-9|TRBJ1-1
TGTGCCAGCAGCGTACAGGGTAGGAGCACTGAAGCTTTCTTT
CASSVQGRSTEAFF
>.|.|TRBV11-2|TRBJ2-3
TGTGCCAGCAGTTTTTTCACCGAAGATACGCAGTATTTT
CASSFFTEDTQYF
>TRBD1|.|TRBV6-1|TRBJ1-6
TGTGCCAGCGGAGACAGGGCCGATTCACCCCTCCACTTT
CASGDRADSPLHF
>TRBD1|.|TRBV6-1|TRBJ1-2
TGTGCCAGCAGTGAAGACAGGGGTGGAGGCTACACCTTC
CASSEDRGGGYTF
>TRBD2|.|TRBV5-4|TRBJ2-7
TGTGCCAGCAGCTCACCACTAGCGGGGGGGCGCGAGCAGTACTTC
CASSSPLAGGREQYF
>.|.|TRBV19|TRBJ1-5
TGTGCCAGTAATAGGGACCGCAATCAGCCCCAGCATTTT
CASNRDRNQPQHF
>TRBD2|.|TRBV6-5|TRBJ2-3
TGTGCCAGCAGTTCCCCCCTGCGGGGGGGCACAGATACGCAGTATTTT
CASSSPLRGGTDTQYF
>TRBD2|few|TRBV15|TRBJ2-1
TGTGCCACCAGCAGAGAAAGAGCGGGGGATTCCTACAATGAGCAGTTCTTC
CATSRERAGDSYNEQFF
>TRBD1|.|TRBV7-9|TRBJ2-3
TGTGCCAGCAGCAACCCGGGACAGGGGGCGGACGACCCCACAGATACGCAGTATTTT
CASSNPGQGADDPTDTQYF
>.|.|TRBV7-2|TRBJ1-3
TGTGCCAGCAGCTTAGACAGCTCTGGAAACACCATATATTTT
CASSLDSSGNTIYF
>.|once|TRBV5-6|TRBJ2-1
TGTGCCAGCAGCCGTTCCGGGGCCTACAATGAGCAGTTCTTC
CASSRSGAYNEQFF
>TRBD2|.|TRBV5-1|TRBJ2-7
TGCGCCAGCAGCTTGGATCCGACTAGCGGGGCCGCTTGGCAGTACTTC
CASSLDPTSGAAWQYF
>TRBD1|.|TRBV28|TRBJ1-4
TGTGCCAGCAATAACCAGGGGGCAGACGAAAAACTGTTTTTT
CASNNQGADEKLFF
>.|.|TRBV10-1|TRBJ1-5
TGCGCCCGACCCCATGTGAGCAATCAGCCCCAGCATTTT
CARPHVSNQPQHF
>.|.|TRBV5-1|TRBJ2-7
TGCGCCAGCAGCCGGTTCGGGGGTGACGAGCAGTACTTC
CASSRFGGDEQYF
>.|.|TRBV5-1|TRBJ1-2
TGCGCCAGCAGCTTGGCGGGTCTATGGGGCTACACCTTC
CASSLAGLWGYTF
>.|.|TRBV7-2|TRBJ2-5
TGTGCCAGCAGCTTAAGGGTACAAGAGACCCAGTACTTC
CASSLRVQETQYF
>.|.|TRBV7-8|TRBJ2-2
TGTGCCAGCAGCTTAGTCGTGTACACCGGGGAGCTGTTTTTT
CASSLVVYTGELFF
>.|.|TRBV6-6|TRBJ1-3
TGTGCCAGCAGGTTAGGGCCAGGGATGGGAAACACCATATATTTT
CASRLGPGMGNTIYF
>TRBD1|.|TRBV9|TRBJ1-1
TGTGCCAGCAGCGGGACAGGGATTGACACTGAAGCTTTCTTT
CASSGTGIDTEAFF
>TRBD2|few|TRBV27|TRBJ2-2
TGTGCCAGCAGTTTCGGGGGGACCGGGGAGCTGTTTTTT
CASSFGGTGELFF
>TRBD1|.|TRBV7-2|TRBJ1-4
TGTGCCAGCCCTCCTTTCCGGGACAGGGTAAGGGAGAATGAAAAACTGTTTTTT
CASPPFRDRVRENEKLFF
>.|.|TRBV7-2|TRBJ1-1
TGTGCCAGCAGCTTAGATTTCTGGGGCACTGAAGCTTTCTTT
CASSLDFWGTEAFF
>.|.|TRBV5-4|TRBJ1-2
TGTGCCACCAGACGGCCCGGGGACTATGGCTACACCTTC
CATRRPGDYGYTF
>.|.|TRBV4-2|TRBJ2-5
TGTGCCAGCAGCCCACGGCAGGACGGTGGAGAGACCCAGTACTTC
CASSPRQDGGETQYF
>.|.|TRBV4-2|TRBJ1-4
TGTGCCAGCAGCCCAGAACGGAATAATGAAAAACTGTTTTTT
CASSPERNNEKLFF
>.|.|TRBV10-1|TRBJ2-2
TGCGCCAGCTCCGATGAGGGGCGAGGCGTATCCGGGGAGCTGTTTTTT
CASSDEGRGVSGELFF
>.|few|TRBV19|TRBJ2-2
TGTGCCAGTACCCTCCTCCCCGGGGCAAACACCGGGGAGCTGTTTTTT
CASTLLPGANTGELFF
>.|.|TRBV11-2|TRBJ2-5
TGTGCCAGCAGCTTACTAGCGCAGCAAGAAACCCAGTACTTC
CASSLLAQQETQYF
>.|once|TRBV2|TRBJ2-4
TGTGCCAGCATATCCTGGGGGCGAGAGAACATTCAGTACTTC
CASISWGRENIQYF
>.|medium-sized|TRBV15|TRBJ2-5
TGTGCCACCAGAAGAGTCGGAAGAGAGACCCAGTACTTC
CATRRVGRETQYF
>.|.|TRBV7-2|TRBJ1-2
TGTGCCAGCAGCCCCTGGAGAGGGGGGAGCTATGGCTACACCTTC
CASSPWRGGSYGYTF
>TRBD1|few|TRBV6-6|TRBJ1-6
TGTGCCAGCAGTTACGCCGGACAGGGAGGGTCACCCCTCCACTTT
CASSYAGQGGSPLHF
>TRBD1|.|TRBV2|TRBJ2-5
TGTGCCAGCAGGACCGGGACAGGGAGCGAGACCCAGTACTTC
CASRTGTGSETQYF
>.|.|TRBV2|TRBJ2-3
TGTGCCAGCCGCGGTTTTGATACGCAGTATTTT
CASRGFDTQYF
>.|.|TRBV7-8|TRBJ1-1
TGTGCCAGCAGCTATGGGGAGTCGAACACTGAAGCTTTCTTT
CASSYGESNTEAFF
>TRBD2|.|TRBV5-1|TRBJ2-1
TGCGCCAGCAGCACCGGGGGGAGCTCCTACAATGAGCAGTTCTTC
CASSTGGSSYNEQFF